These 15 T cell receptor beta chains came from one sample sequenced in a study of T cells in Graves' hyperthyroidism and ophthalmopathy. RNA transcripts gave rise to amplified TCR beta CDR3 regions. HTBI primers were used for first-round RT-PCR of the TCR CDR3. TCRdb processed the multiplex PCR reads anew with MiXCR; each CDR3 protein has one entry. Of around 540,000 distinct CDR3 sequences listed, roughly 50% are singletons. The material sequenced was peripheral blood or thyroid tissue (not recorded which). The receptor source for this set is a young woman with Graves' hyperthyroidism.

This clonotype was observed a few times. V usage is TRBV6-5 and J usage is TRBJ2-7; TRBD1 matches at 9 bases. The germline CDR1 and CDR2 sequences are MNHEY and SVGAGI. Trimming removed 1 base from V and 3 bases from J; junction bases left unmatched: 4. The CDR3 length is 15 residues. The CDR3 region has the DNA TGTGCCAGCAGTTACTTGGGACAGGGAGACTACGAGCAGTACTTC. Translating gives CASSYLGQGDYEQYF.

This clonotype was seen at least ten times. This chain links TRBV2 with TRBJ1-4; no clear D. CDR1 and CDR2 from the germline V gene are SNHLY and FYNNEI. V gave up 6 bases and J gave up 7 bases, with 15 bases separating them. The CDR3 is 14 amino acids. The chain's CDR3 is CASSPEAGSEKLFF. The CDR3 coding sequence is TGTGCCAGCAGCCCCGAAGCGGGGAGTGAAAAACTGTTTTTT.

This chain connects TRBV20-1 to TRBJ2-7, with unresolved D. Germline CDR1 is DFQATT and CDR2 is SNEGSKA (reference sequence). With 0 bases removed from V and 2 bases from J, the gap between germline ends came to 11 bases. The CDR3 runs to 14 residues. CDR3 amino acids: CSARDRAVTYEQYF. The CDR3 DNA reads TGCAGTGCTAGAGATCGGGCAGTTACCTACGAGCAGTACTTC.

DNA for the CDR3: TGTGCCATCAGTGGGGAGGGGTTAGACTATGGCTACACCTTC. It is translated as CAISGEGLDYGYTF. This chain joins TRBV10-3 and TRBJ1-2; tentative D call: TRBD1 (5 bases). Germline V gives CDR1 ENHRY, CDR2 SYGVKD. V was cut by 4 bases and J by 3 bases, with 12 bases left in between. CDR3 length equals 14 residues.

In its sample, this clonotype was seen once. The genes are TRBV29-1 and TRBJ2-7, with 9 nucleotides matching TRBD1. CDR3 size: 11 residues. Germline trimming cut 7 bases from V and 7 bases from J; bases unmatched to any gene: 5. CDR1 is SQVTM, CDR2 ANQGSEA, per germline. CDR3 amino acids: CSGTGVGEQYF. The CDR3 coding sequence is TGCAGCGGGACAGGGGTAGGAGAGCAGTACTTC.

A note on this clonotype: With a much larger clone just one base away, this may be a read error. The J gene is TRBJ2-2, the V gene TRBV9, with D perhaps matching TRBD2 (5 bases). The CDR3 has 15 residues. Germline V CDR1 and CDR2: SGDLS, YYNGEE. Trimming took off 4 bases at V and 4 bases at J, with 14 bases between the two ends. The CDR3 DNA reads TGTGCCAGCAGCCCCCATCCCAGCGGCACCGGGGAGCTGTTTTTT. Its protein product is CASSPHPSGTGELFF.

With regard to this clonotype: A much larger clonotype is one base distant, so this may be a read error. The chain uses TRBV10-3 and TRBJ1-5; the D gene is possibly TRBD1 (6 bases). In germline, CDR1 is ENHRY, CDR2 SYGVKD. CDR3 size: 16 residues. The CDR3 sequence is CASSESQGDSNQPQHF. In DNA, the CDR3 is TGTGCCAGCAGTGAATCACAGGGCGATAGCAATCAGCCCCAGCATTTT.

V gene TRBV24-1 combines with J gene TRBJ2-3; 8 bases agree with TRBD1. This CDR3 is built from 16 residues. CDR1 and CDR2 from the germline V gene are KGHDR and SFDVKD. J lost 2 bases, V lost 3 bases, and 6 bases had no gene match. The chain's CDR3 is CATSDRTGPYTDTQYF. The CDR3 region has the DNA TGTGCCACCAGTGATCGGACAGGGCCCTACACAGATACGCAGTATTTT.

This clonotype was counted only a few times. This rearrangement joins TRBV20-1 to TRBJ1-5; TRBD1 is a possible D gene (5 bases). CDR1 DFQATT and CDR2 SNEGSKA come from the germline V gene (reference sequence). Trimming pared 3 bases from V and 1 base from J, leaving 10 bases between. This CDR3 has 14 residues. Here the CDR3 reads CSASDGGSNQPQHF. CDR3 coding DNA: TGCAGTGCTAGTGACGGGGGGAGCAATCAGCCCCAGCATTTT.

The J gene is TRBJ2-2, the V gene TRBV29-1; D is perhaps TRBD1 (7 bases). In germline, CDR1 is SQVTM, CDR2 ANQGSEA. The CDR3 covers 14 residues. V was cut by 6 bases and J by 6 bases, with 17 bases left in between. The CDR3 here is CSVKGRQGAGELFF. CDR3 nucleotide sequence: TGCAGCGTAAAAGGGAGGCAGGGGGCCGGGGAGCTGTTTTTT.

V gene TRBV29-1 combines with J gene TRBJ2-7, with D possibly being TRBD1 (7 bases). Germline CDR1 SQVTM, CDR2 ANQGSEA. V was cut by 3 bases and J by 9 bases, with 18 bases left in between. The CDR3 is 13 residues long. Written as DNA, the CDR3 is TGCAGCGTTGAGCGGGACGGGACAGATACGCAGTACTTC. The encoded protein is CSVERDGTDTQYF.

This clonotype has a handful of counts. The chain combines TRBV19 with TRBJ1-1; D is uncertain. CDR1 LNHDA and CDR2 SQIVND come from the germline V gene (reference sequence). V dropped 6 bases and J dropped 0 bases, with 11 bases sitting between them. The CDR3 sequence is 14 residues long. For the CDR3, the DNA is TGTGCCAGTAGGTTTAGGAAAATGAACACTGAAGCTTTCTTT. It encodes CASRFRKMNTEAFF.

This clonotype was counted a single time. With a much larger clone just one base away, this may be a read error. The chain couples TRBV9 to TRBJ1-1; no reliable D call. Per germline, CDR1 SGDLS and CDR2 YYNGEE. This CDR3 region has 13 residues. The CDR3 DNA reads TGTGCCAACAGCGTAACGGCGAACACTGAAGCTTTCTTT. Translation: CANSVTANTEAFF.

The genes are TRBV29-1 and TRBJ2-5; 7 bases agree with TRBD1. The V segment lost 7 bases and the J segment 2 bases; nucleotides outside the gene matches: 4. This CDR3 has 12 amino acids. CDR1 and CDR2 from the germline V gene are SQVTM and ANQGSEA. The CDR3 region is CSGLGQQETQYF. DNA for the CDR3: TGCAGCGGGCTGGGACAGCAAGAGACCCAGTACTTC.

The chain uses TRBV5-1 and TRBJ2-7; 10 bases agree with TRBD2. The germline V gene encodes CDR1 SGHRS and CDR2 YFSETQ. The V segment lost 3 bases and the J segment 5 bases; nucleotides outside the gene matches: 5. This CDR3 is 14 amino acids long. The CDR3 loop is CASSSGLALDEQYF. The CDR3 DNA reads as TGCGCCAGCAGCTCGGGACTAGCGTTGGACGAGCAGTACTTC. Complete variable domain (other parts from reference TRBV5-1 and TRBJ2-7): KAGVTQTPRYLIKTRGQQVTLSCSPISGHRSVSWYQQTPGQGLQFLFEYFSETQRNKGNFPGRFSGRQFSNSRSEMNVSTLELGDSALYLCASSSGLALDEQYFGPGTRLTVT.